These 27 T cell receptor beta chains were all obtained from the same sample, sequenced in a study of blood T cell repertoires in COVID-19. Data came from immunoSEQ multiplex PCR; TCRdb stores just in-frame clones and leaves some out. The data contain 200,000 to 300,000 clones, around 84% of them singletons. Sequencing was performed on peripheral blood. All receptors come from a woman younger than 35 with acute or convalescent COVID-19.

The table lists this clone with a count of one. This chain links TRBV9 with TRBJ2-4; TRBD1 matches 8 bases. The germline CDR1 and CDR2 sequences are SGDLS and YYNGEE. CDR3 length: 14 residues. Trimming cost V 3 bases and J 1 base; bases outside gene matches: 0. The CDR3 DNA follows: TGTGCCAGCAGCGGACAGGGGGCCAAAAACATTCAGTACTTC. It encodes CASSGQGAKNIQYF.

V and J are TRBV15 and TRBJ2-3; 7 nucleotides line up with TRBD2. J gave up 1 base and V 5 bases, and 6 bases lay outside the gene matches. From germline, CDR1 is LNHNV and CDR2 YYDKDF (reference sequence). The CDR3 spans 15 residues. The CDR3 here is CATSPGGARTDTQYF. The CDR3 DNA reads as TGTGCCACCAGCCCGGGGGGAGCACGCACAGATACGCAGTATTTT.

On this clone itself: The same CDR3 can be traced to other DNA sequences in this sample. CDR3 in amino acids: CASSVGTGGSSPLHF. For the CDR3, the DNA is TGTGCCAGCAGCGTAGGTACAGGGGGCTCGTCACCCCTCCACTTT. This chain links TRBV9 with TRBJ1-6, with 9 bases lining up with TRBD1. The CDR3 sequence is 15 residues long. CDR1 SGDLS and CDR2 YYNGEE come from the germline V gene. Trimming cost V 0 bases and J 10 bases; bases outside gene matches: 5.

This clone was recorded a few times. In DNA form, the CDR3 reads TGTGCCAGCATTAAATTCCAGCGGAGCTATGGCTACACCTTC. It codes for CASIKFQRSYGYTF. This chain connects TRBV28 to TRBJ1-2; D is uncertain. V shed 7 bases and J shed 4 bases, with 16 bases lying between them. Germline assignment: CDR1 MDHEN and CDR2 SYDVKM. The CDR3 contains 14 residues.

This clone came up once. The V call is TRBV27, the J call TRBJ2-1; TRBD2 agrees at 9 bases. This CDR3 has 13 residues. CDR1 MNHEY and CDR2 SMNVEV come from the germline V gene (reference sequence). The V gene end was trimmed by 5 bases and the J gene end by 15 bases; junction bases not matched to a gene: 11. Here the CDR3 reads CASSTNSGRGRFF. The CDR3 DNA is TGTGCCAGCAGTACGAATAGCGGGAGAGGTCGGTTCTTC.

This chain uses TRBV10-3 with TRBJ2-1, with D possibly being TRBD2 (5 bases). With 5 bases removed from V and 0 bases from J, the gap between germline ends came to 8 bases. The length of the CDR3 is 14 residues. Per the germline V gene, CDR1 is ENHRY and CDR2 is SYGVKD. The chain's CDR3 is CAISRTGSYNEQFF. The DNA for the CDR3 is TGTGCCATCAGTAGGACTGGCTCCTACAATGAGCAGTTCTTC.

V usage is TRBV28 and J usage is TRBJ1-2; weak D call: TRBD1 (5 bases). Deletions cut 1 base from V and 1 base from J, with 10 bases between. CDR1 is MDHEN and CDR2 is SYDVKM in the germline V gene. This CDR3 is built from 15 residues. CDR3 DNA: TGTGCCAGCAGTTTATTTGGGGGGTATAACTATGGCTACACCTTC. Translated, it gives CASSLFGGYNYGYTF.

This chain connects TRBV9 to TRBJ2-1; no clear D gene. Trimming took 5 bases from V and 0 from J, leaving 12 bases between them. CDR3 length equals 15 residues. Germline V gene data show CDR1 as SGDLS and CDR2 as YYNGEE. The CDR3 sequence is CASSPGDLSYNEQFF. The CDR3 DNA is TGTGCCAGCAGTCCCGGAGACCTCTCCTACAATGAGCAGTTCTTC. Variable domain in full (rest from reference TRBV9 and TRBJ2-1): DSGVTQTPKHLITATGQRVTLRCSPRSGDLSVYWYQQSLDQGLQFLIQYYNGEERAKGNILERFSAQQFPDLHSELNLSSLELGDSALYFCASSPGDLSYNEQFFGPGTRLTVL.

The chain combines TRBV7-9 with TRBJ2-3; unclear D gene. Between the trimmed V and J ends, which lost 1 base and 0 bases, there was a span of 8 bases. CDR1 SEHNR and CDR2 FQNEAQ come from the germline V gene (reference sequence). This CDR3 comprises 15 residues. In nucleotides, the CDR3 is TGTGCCAGCAGCTTAGGTTACAGAAGCACAGATACGCAGTATTTT. Amino acids: CASSLGYRSTDTQYF.

This clone has just a few counts. The chain has TRBV5-6 and TRBJ1-5; 12 bases are shared with TRBD1. The junction had 4 bases not matched to a gene; V was cut back by 4 bases and J by 2 bases. The germline V gene has CDR1 SGHDT and CDR2 YYEEEE. The CDR3 is 16 amino acids. The CDR3 DNA reads TGTGCCAGCAGCACCGGGACAGGGGGCGGCAATCAGCCCCAGCATTTT. Protein product: CASSTGTGGGNQPQHF.

Comment on this clone: The CDR3 carries no conserved terminal phenylalanine or tryptophan, so it likely arises from a read error. The chain carries TRBV5-1 and TRBJ1-2, with D perhaps TRBD1 (6 bases). Germline-derived CDR1 and CDR2 are SGHRS and YFSETQ. The CDR3 spans 14 residues. The V end was cut by 0 bases, the J end by 4 bases, with 10 bases between. The CDR3 loop reads CASSLAGEGYGYTS. The CDR3 bases are TGCGCCAGCAGCTTGGCAGGGGAAGGCTATGGCTACACCTCC.

The chain links TRBV18 to TRBJ1-1; a possible D gene is TRBD1 (5 bases). The germline V gene has CDR1 KGHSH and CDR2 LQKENI. The V end was cut by 0 bases, the J end by 3 bases, with 17 bases between. The length of the CDR3 is 17 residues. CDR3: CASSPPLGGEGYTEAFF. The CDR3 bases are TGTGCCAGCTCACCACCCCTCGGGGGGGAAGGGTACACTGAAGCTTTCTTT.

The J gene is TRBJ1-1, the V gene TRBV12-5; 7 bases map to TRBD1. CDR1 LGHNT and CDR2 FRNRAP come from the germline V gene. V dropped 5 bases and J dropped 0; count of bases not matched to a gene: 9. The CDR3 is 16 residues long. The CDR3 here is CASGPGTDHMNTEAFF. DNA for the CDR3: TGTGCTAGTGGTCCTGGGACAGACCACATGAACACTGAAGCTTTCTTT.

The chain recombines TRBV5-1 with TRBJ2-3, with D possibly being TRBD1 (6 bases). The CDR3 totals 15 residues. V was cut by 0 bases and J by 2 bases, with 10 bases left in between. The germline V gene has CDR1 SGHRS and CDR2 YFSETQ. CDR3 loop: CASSLGQGPTDTQYF. CDR3 bases: TGCGCCAGCAGCTTGGGGCAGGGGCCCACAGATACGCAGTATTTT.

The chain recombines TRBV14 with TRBJ2-3; D remains ambiguous. The CDR3 consists of 14 residues. The germline V gene encodes CDR1 SGHDN and CDR2 FVKESK. V lost 1 base and J lost 2, with 7 bases in between. DNA for the CDR3: TGTGCCAGCAGCCAAGGCCAGTACACAGATACGCAGTATTTT. Protein: CASSQGQYTDTQYF.

The chain is built from TRBV11-2 and TRBJ2-5; tentative D call: TRBD1 (5 bases). The germline gives CDR1 SGHAT, CDR2 FQNNGV. V shed 1 base and J shed 4 bases, with 16 bases lying between them. The CDR3 has 16 residues. The CDR3 DNA reads TGTGCCAGCAGCTTAGTTCCCGCAGGGTACGGAGAGACCCAGTACTTC. It specifies CASSLVPAGYGETQYF.

This clone showed up just a few times. V gene TRBV11-2 combines with J gene TRBJ2-1; D remains unclear. The germline CDR1 and CDR2 sequences are SGHAT and FQNNGV. V lost 6 bases and J 8 bases, leaving 8 bases between the germline ends. The CDR3 has 11 residues. As DNA, the CDR3 is TGTGCCAGCAGACGGAGCTATGAGCAGTTCTTC. Translation gives CASRRSYEQFF. Looking up the rest from reference TRBV11-2 and TRBJ2-1 gives the full variable domain: EAGVAQSPRYKIIEKRQSVAFWCNPISGHATLYWYQQILGQGPKLLIQFQNNGVVDDSQLPKDRFSAERLKGVDSTLKIQPAKLEDSAVYLCASRRSYEQFFGPGTRLTVL.

This clone has more than one count but fewer than ten. The gene calls are TRBV30 and TRBJ2-7, with D unresolved. The CDR3 extends over 11 amino acids. CDR1 is GTSNPN, CDR2 SVGIG, per germline (reference sequence). Between the trimmed V and J ends, which lost 0 bases and 7 bases, there was a span of 7 bases. This chain's CDR3 is CAWSVAVEQYF. The CDR3 DNA reads TGTGCCTGGAGTGTAGCCGTAGAGCAGTACTTC.

The V gene is TRBV4-3, the J gene TRBJ1-5; maybe TRBD1 (6 bases). Germline assignment: CDR1 LGHNA and CDR2 YSLEER. V lost 2 bases, J lost 2 bases, and 13 bases lay in between. This CDR3 is built from 16 residues. CDR3 in amino acids: CASSQYYRTGNQPQHF. The CDR3 region has the DNA TGCGCCAGCAGCCAATACTATCGGACAGGCAATCAGCCCCAGCATTTT.

The chain recombines TRBV6-6 with TRBJ1-6, with 8 bases matching TRBD1. The CDR3 length is 14 residues. Germline V CDR1 and CDR2: MNHNY, SVGAGI (reference sequence). V was pared by 4 bases and J by 8 bases, with 4 bases of the junction left unmatched. The CDR3 nucleotides are TGTGCCAGCAGTTCCCAGGGGGCATATTCACCCCTCCACTTT. Translation gives CASSSQGAYSPLHF.

The chain joins TRBV11-2 to TRBJ2-3; weak D call: TRBD2 (6 bases). Trimming took 4 bases from V and 2 from J, leaving 16 bases between them. This CDR3 comprises 16 residues. The germline V gene encodes CDR1 SGHAT and CDR2 FQNNGV. The CDR3 coding sequence is TGTGCCAGCAGCTCGGCTTTAGCGGCGTCCACAGATACGCAGTATTTT. Translation gives CASSSALAASTDTQYF.

J is TRBJ2-6 and V is TRBV6-2 or TRBV6-3; 9 bases are shared with TRBD1. Germline CDR1 and CDR2: MNHEY and SVGEGT. Germline trimming cut 4 bases from V and 3 bases from J; bases unmatched to any gene: 13. The CDR3 runs 19 residues. The CDR3 coding sequence is TGTGCCAGCAGTTCCCTCTCACGGGACAGGGTGAATGGGGCCAACGTCCTGACTTTC. Translating gives CASSSLSRDRVNGANVLTF.

This clone has just a few counts. This chain links TRBV19 with TRBJ2-3, with 9 bases lining up with TRBD1. Trimming took 4 bases from V and 4 from J; bases not matched to a gene: 9. The CDR3 length is 16 residues. Germline V gene data show CDR1 as LNHDA and CDR2 as SQIVND (reference sequence). The CDR3 here is CASSKGQGVFADTQYF. CDR3 DNA sequence: TGTGCCAGTAGTAAGGGACAGGGAGTTTTCGCAGATACGCAGTATTTT.

This clone was observed a few times. This chain links TRBV19 with TRBJ1-1, with D possibly TRBD1 on 5 matching bases. The CDR3 length is 14 residues. V gave up 9 bases and J gave up 4 bases, with 18 bases separating them. Germline lookup yields CDR1 LNHDA and CDR2 SQIVND (reference sequence). In nucleotides, the CDR3 is TGTGCCAGCTCGTACACAGCTACAGGCACTGAAGCTTTCTTT. It is translated as CASSYTATGTEAFF.

V usage is TRBV10-3 and J usage is TRBJ2-7; TRBD1 matches 9 bases. Germline V gives CDR1 ENHRY, CDR2 SYGVKD. J lost 7 bases, V lost 8 bases, and 6 bases had no gene match. The CDR3 is 12 residues long. CDR3 bases: TGTGCCATCGGGGACAGGGAAGATGAGCAGTACTTC. It codes for CAIGDREDEQYF.

V and J are TRBV6-6 and TRBJ2-3; 7 positions agree with TRBD2. This CDR3 region has 13 residues. CDR1 and CDR2 (germline): MNHNY, SVGAGI (reference sequence). For the CDR3, the DNA is TGTGCTTCGGCTAGCGGAAACACAGATACGCAGTATTTT. The encoded protein is CASASGNTDTQYF.

The rearrangement links TRBV10-3 to TRBJ1-1, with TRBD1 matching 7 bases. Germline V gives CDR1 ENHRY, CDR2 SYGVKD. This CDR3 is built from 16 residues. Unmatched junction bases numbered 11, after V lost 5 bases and J lost 2 bases. The CDR3 DNA reads TGTGCCATCAGTCCTCAGCTCCGGGACAGCAACACTGAAGCTTTCTTT. Residues: CAISPQLRDSNTEAFF.